This entry lists 22 T cell receptor beta chains sequenced from one sample in a study of T-cell reconstitution after alpha-beta-depleted transplantation in children. Unique molecular identifiers were built into the TCRbeta library. TCRdb re-analysed the PCR reads in MiXCR, keeping a single row per CDR3 protein. This sample carries roughly 200,000 distinct CDR3 sequences, roughly 6.8% of them seen once, and the ten largest clones take roughly 3%. The material sequenced was PBMCs from the stem cell graft donor, taken from the stem cell graft. These receptors were taken from a human donor who donated a stem cell graft to a child with Wiskott-Aldrich syndrome.

In this sample, this clonotype turned up many times. The gene calls are TRBV29-1 and TRBJ2-3; D is unclear. Germline lookup yields CDR1 SQVTM and CDR2 ANQGSEA. V shed 6 bases and J shed 5 bases, with 21 bases lying between them. The CDR3 length is 15 residues. CDR3 loop: CSVGRPHQVRDTQYF. CDR3 DNA: TGCAGCGTCGGACGGCCTCATCAAGTTAGAGATACGCAGTATTTT.

There are many counts of this clonotype. V gene TRBV6-5 combines with J gene TRBJ2-5; no reliable D call. The germline V and J ends were trimmed by 4 bases and 1 base, with 4 bases remaining between them. CDR1 and CDR2 (germline): MNHEY, SVGAGI. The CDR3 loop spans 12 amino acids. The CDR3 sequence is CASSSPQETQYF. CDR3 DNA: TGTGCCAGCAGTTCCCCCCAAGAGACCCAGTACTTC.

This clonotype was recorded many times. The chain carries TRBV2 and TRBJ1-5; no clear D gene. CDR3 length: 14 amino acids. V was trimmed by 3 bases and J by 0 bases, leaving 6 bases between them. The germline gives CDR1 SNHLY, CDR2 FYNNEI. CDR3 protein: CASSEASSNQPQHF. The CDR3 DNA follows: TGTGCCAGCAGTGAGGCGAGTAGCAATCAGCCCCAGCATTTT.

This clonotype has a count of ten or more. V gene TRBV20-1 combines with J gene TRBJ2-5; D uncertain. The germline V and J ends were trimmed by 4 bases and 0 bases, with 3 bases remaining between them. The CDR3 runs to 11 residues. Germline V CDR1 and CDR2: DFQATT, SNEGSKA (reference sequence). The CDR3 protein is CSAIDQETQYF. As DNA, the CDR3 is TGCAGTGCTATAGACCAAGAGACCCAGTACTTC.

The gene calls are TRBV20-1 and TRBJ2-6; D perhaps matches TRBD1 (7 bases). Trimming removed 3 bases at V and 2 bases at J, with 23 bases between. The CDR3 sequence is 19 residues long. Germline CDR1 is DFQATT and CDR2 is SNEGSKA (reference sequence). The CDR3, as DNA: TGCAGTGCTAGCGATCCCCGCGGGCCAGGGGGGACTGGGGCCAACGTCCTGACTTTC. Translated: CSASDPRGPGGTGANVLTF.

The sample holds many counts of this clonotype. This chain uses TRBV6-1 with TRBJ1-3; 9 nucleotides line up with TRBD1. V lost 6 bases to trimming and J lost 3 bases; unmatched junction nucleotides: 6. This CDR3 spans 15 amino acids. The germline CDR1 and CDR2 sequences are MNHNS and SASEGT. CDR3 DNA sequence: TGTGCCAGCAGCCTAGGGACAGGGAATGGAAACACCATATATTTT. It codes for CASSLGTGNGNTIYF.

Many counts were recorded for this clonotype. The chain couples TRBV7-9 to TRBJ2-1; 9 positions match TRBD2. J gave up 6 bases and V 0 bases, and 3 bases lay outside the gene matches. Germline-derived CDR1 and CDR2 are SEHNR and FQNEAQ (reference sequence). The CDR3 extends over 15 amino acids. The CDR3 loop reads CASSLASGSANEQFF. The CDR3 DNA follows: TGTGCCAGCAGCTTAGCTAGCGGGAGTGCCAATGAGCAGTTCTTC.

This clonotype has a count of ten or more. The chain uses TRBV24-1 and TRBJ1-2; 8 nucleotides match TRBD1. Germline V CDR1 and CDR2: KGHDR, SFDVKD. This CDR3 region has 15 residues. J was trimmed by 6 bases and V by 3 bases; bases with no gene match: 8. The CDR3 sequence is CATSDRRDRKDGYTF. CDR3 bases: TGTGCCACCAGTGATCGCCGGGACAGGAAAGATGGCTACACCTTC.

This clonotype occurred many times. CDR3 sequence reads: CASSLREGGELFF. In DNA, the CDR3 is TGTGCCAGCAGTTTGCGGGAGGGGGGGGAGCTGTTTTTT. The chain is built from TRBV6-5 and TRBJ2-2, with TRBD2 matching over 9 bases. Germline V gene data show CDR1 as MNHEY and CDR2 as SVGAGI. The CDR3 sequence is 13 residues long. The J segment lost 8 bases and the V segment lost 4 bases, leaving 2 bases of the junction unmatched.

Concerning this clonotype itself: It may be a read error: a sequence one base away is much more abundant. The chain employs TRBV5-5 and TRBJ2-4; 7 positions agree with TRBD1. The CDR3 covers 13 residues. CDR1 is SGHKS, CDR2 YYEKEE, per germline (reference sequence). The CDR3 nucleotides read TGTGCCAGCAGCGTATACAGGGGAAACATTCTGTACTTC. Amino acid sequence: CASSVYRGNILYF.

The sample holds many counts of this clonotype. J is TRBJ2-1 and V is TRBV29-1; 7 bases align to TRBD2. CDR1 and CDR2 from the germline V gene are SQVTM and ANQGSEA. Trimming at V came to 7 bases and at J to 0 bases, leaving 9 bases not matched to a gene. CDR3 length: 15 residues. The DNA of the CDR3 is TGCAGCGCGAGAAGCGGGGAGGACTCCTACAATGAGCAGTTCTTC. This codes for CSARSGEDSYNEQFF.

This clonotype was counted ten times or more. This rearrangement joins TRBV4-3 to TRBJ2-5, with D hard to call. Germline values: CDR1 LGHNA, CDR2 YSLEER. With 4 bases removed from V and 5 bases from J, the gap between germline ends came to 20 bases. This CDR3 comprises 16 residues. As DNA, the CDR3 is TGCGCCAGCAGCCCAACGTGGCTTCAAATTCGGGAGACCCAGTACTTC. It encodes CASSPTWLQIRETQYF.

The sample holds many counts of this clonotype. V and J are TRBV6-5 and TRBJ1-1, with D possibly being TRBD1 (5 bases). The CDR3 runs to 13 residues. Trimming left V 7 bases short and J 5 bases short, with 14 bases between. Germline loops: CDR1 MNHEY, CDR2 SVGAGI. DNA for the CDR3: TGTGCCAGCAACGCCAGGGTAAAGACTGAAGCTTTCTTT. The encoded protein is CASNARVKTEAFF.

This clonotype came up many times. V usage is TRBV20-1 and J usage is TRBJ2-7, with D perhaps matching TRBD1 (6 bases). From germline, CDR1 is DFQATT and CDR2 SNEGSKA (reference sequence). Trimming took 5 bases from V and 3 from J, leaving 14 bases between them. The CDR3 has 13 amino acids. CDR3 DNA sequence: TGCAGTGCTGAGACAGGTAGGAACTACGAGCAGTACTTC. This gives the protein CSAETGRNYEQYF.

This clonotype was counted only a few times. The chain combines TRBV20-1 with TRBJ1-2, with 7 bases fitting TRBD1. The junction had 10 bases not matched to a gene; V was cut back by 6 bases and J by 3 bases. The CDR3 length is 14 residues. Looked up from germline, CDR1 is DFQATT and CDR2 is SNEGSKA (reference sequence). For the CDR3, the DNA is TGCAGTGCCTACCGGAACCAGGGGGACTATGGCTACACCTTC. This gives the protein CSAYRNQGDYGYTF.

This clonotype was picked up many times. This chain joins TRBV29-1 and TRBJ1-1, with TRBD1 identical over 8 bases. The CDR3 runs 14 residues. Germline values: CDR1 SQVTM, CDR2 ANQGSEA. Germline trimming cut 6 bases from V and 6 bases from J; bases unmatched to any gene: 12. The CDR3 reads CSVKPGGGKPEAFF. Written as DNA, the CDR3 is TGCAGCGTAAAGCCAGGGGGCGGCAAACCTGAAGCTTTCTTT. The full variable domain, rest sourced from reference TRBV29-1 and TRBJ1-1, is SAVISQKPSRDICQRGTSLTIQCQVDSQVTMMFWYRQQPGQSLTLIATANQGSEATYESGFVIDKFPISRPNLTFSTLTVSNMSPEDSSIYLCSVKPGGGKPEAFFGQGTRLTVV.

A few counts support this clonotype. The V call is TRBV7-9, the J call TRBJ1-1, with TRBD1 matching over 11 bases. The CDR3 spans 16 residues. The ends lost 5 bases at V and 5 bases at J; junction bases unmatched: 10. Germline V gives CDR1 SEHNR, CDR2 FQNEAQ (reference sequence). As DNA, the CDR3 is TGTGCCAGCAGCCCGGTAGGGACAGGGGGTTTTACTGAAGCTTTCTTT. Its protein is CASSPVGTGGFTEAFF.

V and J are TRBV10-3 and TRBJ2-5, with D tentatively TRBD2 (6 bases). Germline assignment: CDR1 ENHRY and CDR2 SYGVKD. V gave up 3 bases and J gave up 4 bases, with 15 bases separating them. The CDR3 is 15 amino acids. CDR3 sequence (DNA): TGTGCCATCAGTGATTCCCTCGGGGGAGGAGAGACCCAGTACTTC. It encodes CAISDSLGGGETQYF.

This chain joins TRBV5-6 and TRBJ2-3; 14 bases match TRBD2. Per germline, CDR1 SGHDT and CDR2 YYEEEE. Germline trimming cut 4 bases from V and 3 bases from J; bases unmatched to any gene: 10. This CDR3 has 18 amino acids. CDR3 amino acids: CASSDGTSGRPLTDTQYF. Here the CDR3 DNA reads TGTGCCAGCAGCGACGGGACTAGCGGGAGACCCCTAACAGATACGCAGTATTTT.

This clonotype was seen at least ten times. This chain uses TRBV10-3 with TRBJ1-6; 7 bases align to TRBD1. This CDR3 comprises 15 residues. Germline lookup yields CDR1 ENHRY and CDR2 SYGVKD. J was trimmed by 8 bases and V by 3 bases; bases with no gene match: 7. CDR3 sequence reads: CAISDGAGGYSPLHF. CDR3 in DNA: TGTGCCATCAGTGATGGGGCAGGGGGATATTCACCCCTCCACTTT.

This clonotype occurred many times. The chain has TRBV28 and TRBJ1-5, with D hard to call. Trimming removed 7 bases from V and 0 bases from J, with 10 bases in between. The CDR3 consists of 14 residues. Germline values: CDR1 MDHEN, CDR2 SYDVKM. The CDR3 spells CASTIGYSNQPQHF. In DNA, the CDR3 is TGTGCCAGCACCATCGGGTATAGCAATCAGCCCCAGCATTTT.

This clonotype came up a few times. The chain is built from TRBV5-1 and TRBJ2-1, with 7 bases that match TRBD1. Germline loops: CDR1 SGHRS, CDR2 YFSETQ. The CDR3 loop spans 15 amino acids. J lost 2 bases, V lost 4 bases, and 6 bases had no gene match. The chain's CDR3 is CASSRGQATYNEQFF. CDR3 sequence (DNA): TGCGCCAGCAGCCGAGGACAGGCTACCTACAATGAGCAGTTCTTC.